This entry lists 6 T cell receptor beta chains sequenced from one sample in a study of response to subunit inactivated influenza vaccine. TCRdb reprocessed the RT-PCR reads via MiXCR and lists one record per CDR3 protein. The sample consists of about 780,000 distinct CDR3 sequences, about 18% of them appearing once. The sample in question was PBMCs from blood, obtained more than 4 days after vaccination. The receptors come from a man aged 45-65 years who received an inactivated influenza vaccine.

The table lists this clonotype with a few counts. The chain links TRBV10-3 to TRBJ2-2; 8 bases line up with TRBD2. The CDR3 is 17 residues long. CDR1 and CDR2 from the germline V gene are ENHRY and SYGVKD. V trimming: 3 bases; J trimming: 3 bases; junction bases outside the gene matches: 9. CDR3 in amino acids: CAISDPWVAGYTGELFF. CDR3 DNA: TGTGCCATCAGTGATCCATGGGTAGCGGGATACACCGGGGAGCTGTTTTTT.

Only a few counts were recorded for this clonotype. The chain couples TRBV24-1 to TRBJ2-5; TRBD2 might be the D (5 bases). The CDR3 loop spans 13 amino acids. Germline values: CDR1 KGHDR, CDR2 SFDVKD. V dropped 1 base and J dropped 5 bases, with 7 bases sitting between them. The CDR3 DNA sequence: TGTGCCACCAGTGATTTAAGAGGGGAGACCCAGTACTTC. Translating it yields CATSDLRGETQYF.

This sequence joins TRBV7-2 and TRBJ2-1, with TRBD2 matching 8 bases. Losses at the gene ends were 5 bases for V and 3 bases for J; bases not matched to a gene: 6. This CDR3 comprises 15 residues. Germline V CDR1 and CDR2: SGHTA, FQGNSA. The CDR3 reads CASSPAGLVYNEQFF. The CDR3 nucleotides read TGTGCCAGCAGCCCCGCGGGACTAGTCTACAATGAGCAGTTCTTC.

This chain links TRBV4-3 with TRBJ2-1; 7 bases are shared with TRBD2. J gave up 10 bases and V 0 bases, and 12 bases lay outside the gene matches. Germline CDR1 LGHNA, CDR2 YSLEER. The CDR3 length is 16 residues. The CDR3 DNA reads TGCGCCAGCAGCCAAGATTTCAAGCGGGGAGGGATAGAGCAGTTCTTC. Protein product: CASSQDFKRGGIEQFF.

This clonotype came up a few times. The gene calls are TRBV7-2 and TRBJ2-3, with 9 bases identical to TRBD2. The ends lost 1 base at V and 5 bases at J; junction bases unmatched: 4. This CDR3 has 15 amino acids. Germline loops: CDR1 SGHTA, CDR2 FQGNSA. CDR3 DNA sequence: TGTGCCAGCAGCTTAGGGACTAGCGCCCGAGATACGCAGTATTTT. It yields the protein CASSLGTSARDTQYF.

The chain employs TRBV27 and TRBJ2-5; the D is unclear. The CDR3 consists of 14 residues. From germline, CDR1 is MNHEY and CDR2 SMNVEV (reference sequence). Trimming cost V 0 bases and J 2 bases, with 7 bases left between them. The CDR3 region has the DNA TGTGCCAGCAGTTTATCGACCCAACAAGAGACCCAGTACTTC. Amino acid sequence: CASSLSTQQETQYF.